One sample yielded the 20 T cell receptor beta chains listed below, sequenced in a study of OX40 agonist ivuxolimab in advanced cancers. The protocol was immunoSEQ multiplex PCR, while the TCRdb copy is restricted to in-frame clones and leaves out a portion. The profile shows some 25,000 clones, roughly three quarters of them singletons. Sequencing was performed on CD4+ or CD8+ T cells sorted from blood, taken in a trial of the OX40 agonist ivuxolimab. The receptors were sampled from an adult with an advanced solid tumor such as melanoma, head and neck, liver or kidney cancer.

Here the CDR3 reads CASSHVDRVEGYTF. In nucleotides, the CDR3 is TGCGCCAGCAGCCACGTCGACAGGGTCGAAGGCTACACCTTC. The chain couples TRBV4-3 to TRBJ1-2; 7 positions match TRBD1. The CDR3 has 14 residues. The ends lost 3 bases at V and 8 bases at J; junction bases unmatched: 9. Germline loops: CDR1 LGHNA, CDR2 YSLEER.

This chain joins TRBV7-3 and TRBJ2-3; 15 bases are a match to TRBD2. CDR3 length: 18 residues. V trimming: 1 base; J trimming: 3 bases; junction bases outside the gene matches: 5. Germline-derived CDR1 and CDR2 are SGHTA and FQGTGA. The CDR3 nucleotides are TGTGCCAGCAGCTTAAGGGGGACTAGCGGGAGGAAAACAGATACGCAGTATTTT. Translating it yields CASSLRGTSGRKTDTQYF.

In its sample, this clone was seen once. This chain joins TRBV5-1 and TRBJ2-7; possibly TRBD1 for D (6 bases). Deletions cut 0 bases from V and 3 bases from J, with 13 bases between. Germline V gene lookup returns CDR1 SGHRS and CDR2 YFSETQ. The CDR3 has 15 amino acids. Here the CDR3 reads CASSLGLGANYEQYF. CDR3 nucleotides: TGCGCCAGCAGCTTGGGTCTGGGGGCGAACTACGAGCAGTACTTC.

This chain uses TRBV6-4 with TRBJ2-1; TRBD2 matches 10 bases. This CDR3 region has 14 residues. V shed 0 bases, J shed 8 bases, and the junction held 1 base outside the gene matches. CDR1 and CDR2 (germline): MRHNA, SNTAGT. CDR3 in amino acids: CASSDSLAGDEQFF. The CDR3 bases are TGTGCCAGCAGTGACTCGCTAGCGGGGGATGAGCAGTTCTTC.

The V gene is TRBV9, the J gene TRBJ2-3, with TRBD2 matching 7 bases. The CDR3 spans 15 residues. V gave up 0 bases and J gave up 0 bases; unmatched junction bases: 1. Germline assignment: CDR1 SGDLS and CDR2 YYNGEE. The CDR3 DNA follows: TGTGCCAGCAGCGTAGCGGGACTAAGCACAGATACGCAGTATTTT. The encoded protein is CASSVAGLSTDTQYF.

This sequence joins TRBV7-9 and TRBJ2-2; TRBD2 aligns across 8 bases. Unmatched junction bases numbered 7, after V lost 3 bases and J lost 7 bases. CDR1 SEHNR and CDR2 FQNEAQ come from the germline V gene (reference sequence). This CDR3 spans 15 amino acids. The CDR3 region is CASSLLAGGIGELFF. The CDR3 DNA sequence: TGTGCCAGCAGCTTGCTGGCGGGAGGAATCGGGGAGCTGTTTTTT.

J is TRBJ2-2 and V is TRBV5-1; D remains ambiguous. V lost 0 bases to trimming and J lost 1 base, with 7 bases between them. The CDR3 covers 15 residues. The germline gives CDR1 SGHRS, CDR2 YFSETQ. For the CDR3, the DNA is TGCGCCAGCAGCTTGGGGCCGAAGAACACCGGGGAGCTGTTTTTT. Translated, it gives CASSLGPKNTGELFF.

Only one count was recorded for this clone. The chain links TRBV11-3 to TRBJ2-1, with a tentative D call TRBD1 (5 bases). The CDR3 runs 14 residues. The germline V gene encodes CDR1 SGHNT and CDR2 YENEEA. Trimming pared 5 bases from V and 5 bases from J, leaving 13 bases between. CDR3 in DNA: TGTGCCAGCAGCCACCAAGACAGAAACAATGAGCAGTTCTTC. Translation gives CASSHQDRNNEQFF. Combining the CDR3 with reference TRBV11-3 and TRBJ2-1 gives the whole variable domain EAGVVQSPRYKIIEKKQPVAFWCNPISGHNTLYWYLQNLGQGPELLIRYENEEAVDDSQLPKDRFSAERLKGVDSTLKIQPAELGDSAVYLCASSHQDRNNEQFFGPGTRLTVL.

This clone was counted a few times. V is TRBV30 and J is TRBJ1-6; tentative D call: TRBD1 (5 bases). Germline V lookup: CDR1 GTSNPN, CDR2 SVGIG (reference sequence). The CDR3 length is 14 residues. Trimming stripped 4 bases from V and 9 bases from J, with 16 bases between. CDR3 loop: CAWKSGTGTSPLHF. The CDR3 DNA reads TGTGCCTGGAAGTCGGGGACTGGGACTTCACCCCTCCACTTT. The whole variable domain, filled in from reference TRBV30 and TRBJ1-6, reads SQTIHQWPATLVQPVGSPLSLECTVEGTSNPNLYWYRQAAGRGLQLLFYSVGIGQISSEVPQNLSASRPQDRQFILSSKKLLLSDSGFYLCAWKSGTGTSPLHFGNGTRLTVT.

The chain is built from TRBV19 and TRBJ2-2; 8 positions agree with TRBD2. The V gene's germline CDR1 is LNHDA and CDR2 SQIVND (reference sequence). Unmatched junction bases numbered 10, after V lost 4 bases and J lost 6 bases. This CDR3 has 16 amino acids. The DNA for the CDR3 is TGTGCCAGTAGTAGCCAGGGTAGCGGGACCCCCGGGGAGCTGTTTTTT. Its translation is CASSSQGSGTPGELFF.

The chain employs TRBV7-2 and TRBJ2-1, with a possible D match to TRBD1 (6 bases). Per germline, CDR1 SGHTA and CDR2 FQGNSA. V lost 4 bases and J lost 7, with 11 bases in between. There are 13 residues in the CDR3. CDR3 in DNA: TGTGCCAGCAGCTCCAACAGGGTGAATGAGCAGTTCTTC. Amino acids: CASSSNRVNEQFF.

This clone was counted only a few times. The chain couples TRBV29-1 to TRBJ2-1; D may be TRBD1 (5 bases). The CDR3 runs 13 residues. From germline, CDR1 is SQVTM and CDR2 ANQGSEA. The CDR3, as DNA: TGCAGGGCCATGGGCAGGGACTACAATGAGCAGTTCTTC. This gives the protein CRAMGRDYNEQFF.

This clone was counted a few times. The chain combines TRBV4-2 with TRBJ1-1, with TRBD1 matching over 7 bases. The CDR3 totals 16 residues. Germline values: CDR1 LGHNA, CDR2 YNFKEQ. Trimming removed 4 bases from V and 2 bases from J; junction bases left unmatched: 10. The CDR3 spells CASSRAGGRSNTEAFF. For the CDR3, the DNA is TGTGCCAGCAGCCGGGCAGGGGGTAGATCTAACACTGAAGCTTTCTTT.

V is TRBV6-1 and J is TRBJ2-4; TRBD1 is a possible D gene (5 bases). The V end was cut by 2 bases, the J end by 9 bases, with 17 bases between. The CDR3 is made up of 15 amino acids. Germline V gives CDR1 MNHNS, CDR2 SASEGT. Here the CDR3 DNA reads TGTGCCAGCAGTGAAAGTGGGGCAGGGATAACCATTCAGTACTTC. It specifies CASSESGAGITIQYF.

The V gene is TRBV18, the J gene TRBJ1-1; D not resolved. CDR1 and CDR2 from the germline V gene are KGHSH and LQKENI. Trimming cost V 3 bases and J 5 bases, with 16 bases left between them. The CDR3 loop spans 15 amino acids. CDR3 DNA sequence: TGTGCCAGCTCACCGGACCGGGCCCAAAAGACTGAAGCTTTCTTT. Translation gives CASSPDRAQKTEAFF.

This rearrangement joins TRBV10-3 to TRBJ2-1; 13 bases agree with TRBD2. V was pared by 6 bases and J by 8 bases, with 10 bases of the junction left unmatched. The V gene's germline CDR1 is ENHRY and CDR2 SYGVKD. CDR3 length: 16 amino acids. CDR3 nucleotides: TGTGCCATCAGCGAGCGGACTAGCGGGAGAAGCGATGAGCAGTTCTTC. Amino acids: CAISERTSGRSDEQFF.

The V call is TRBV27, the J call TRBJ2-1, with 10 positions matching TRBD2. The junction had 2 bases not matched to a gene; V was cut back by 2 bases and J by 4 bases. The CDR3 runs to 15 residues. Looked up from germline, CDR1 is MNHEY and CDR2 is SMNVEV (reference sequence). This chain's CDR3 is CASSLLAGVYNEQFF. The CDR3 bases are TGTGCCAGCAGTTTACTAGCGGGAGTATACAATGAGCAGTTCTTC.

V usage is TRBV28 and J usage is TRBJ2-3; 9 positions match TRBD2. CDR3 length: 19 amino acids. Germline V gene data show CDR1 as MDHEN and CDR2 as SYDVKM. V gave up 6 bases and J gave up 0 bases; unmatched junction bases: 16. The CDR3 DNA sequence: TGTGCCAGCAGCTGGTCTTTTACGACTAGCGGACCTAGCACAGATACGCAGTATTTT. As protein: CASSWSFTTSGPSTDTQYF.

The chain employs TRBV5-1 and TRBJ1-6; D is possibly TRBD1 (5 bases). Germline values: CDR1 SGHRS, CDR2 YFSETQ. There are 16 residues in the CDR3. V was pared by 0 bases and J by 1 base, with 8 bases between. The CDR3 protein is CASSLGGDSYNSPLHF. The DNA for the CDR3 is TGCGCCAGCAGCTTGGGGGGGGATTCCTATAATTCACCCCTCCACTTT.

The chain couples TRBV4-2 to TRBJ2-2; D may be TRBD1 or TRBD2 (5 bases each). Germline V gene data show CDR1 as LGHNA and CDR2 as YNFKEQ. With 4 bases removed from V and 0 bases from J, the gap between germline ends came to 18 bases. The CDR3 has 18 residues. CDR3 in DNA: TGTGCCAGCAGCCCATGGACGAGGGGAGAGGCGAACACCGGGGAGCTGTTTTTT. Residues: CASSPWTRGEANTGELFF.